These T cell receptor beta chains were read from a single sample in a study of cytomegalovirus exposure and HLA in healthy donors. Using immunoSEQ multiplex PCR, the repertoire was profiled, and TCRdb retains in-frame clones only, with some absent. The sample has about 190,000 clones, 65% to 90% seen once; the top ten hold less than 7%. The source material was PBMCs. Receptors originate from a man in his forties or fifties in good health and CMV-seropositive. CDR3s include the opening cysteine and the closing phenylalanine or tryptophan. A D gene is named only where the DNA matches it firmly.

NA TRBV2 CASMPTGLNSPLHF
NA TRBV19 CASSLARAGRTAGPGANVLTF
TRBD1 TRBV29-1 CSVERQGNTGELFF
NA TRBV5-1 CASSLTDEQYF
NA TRBV28 CASRPSGNTEAFF
NA TRBV29-1 CSVEDKYEQYF
TRBD1 TRBV7-9 CASSGDRPYEQYF
NA TRBV6-5 CASSDSGGRQPQHF
NA TRBV30 CAWTSAGVYEQYF
NA TRBV7-6 CASSLGVIAQALGQYEQYF
NA TRBV7-2 CASSLQGARMIAFF
TRBD2 TRBV7-2 CASSLGAWGGGATNYEQYF
NA TRBV13 CASSFDLEGAFF
TRBD1 TRBV2 CASTLDLGTGGYSPLHF
NA TRBV7-9 CASSLAQGNTGELFF
NA TRBV6-4 CASSERFPYNEQFF
NA TRBV30 CATSPPGANTGELFF
TRBD1 TRBV7-9 CASSGTGSSPLHF
TRBD1 TRBV19 CASSSGTGGSNQPQHF
NA TRBV4-3 CASSQDLQAMGLFF
NA TRBV7-2 CASSLKRLPLGTQYF
NA TRBV2 CASSEGPGKETQYF
TRBD2 TRBV9 CASSTRLAGVHTGELFF
TRBD1 TRBV19 CASSTTPTGSGNTIYF
NA TRBV18 CASSPRGIGTEAFF
NA TRBV9 CASSYRVDSSYNSPLHF
NA TRBV12-5 CASGLGGQTQYF
NA TRBV6-5 CASRYNTGELFF
TRBD1 TRBV4-3 CASSHGQGAGEQFF
TRBD1 TRBV29-1 CSVDSGQGPYEQYF
NA TRBV5-4 CASSLVVGTRDEQFF
TRBD2 TRBV6-1 CASTAGGPGADTQYF
NA TRBV7-5 CARSFRDRDRYGYTF